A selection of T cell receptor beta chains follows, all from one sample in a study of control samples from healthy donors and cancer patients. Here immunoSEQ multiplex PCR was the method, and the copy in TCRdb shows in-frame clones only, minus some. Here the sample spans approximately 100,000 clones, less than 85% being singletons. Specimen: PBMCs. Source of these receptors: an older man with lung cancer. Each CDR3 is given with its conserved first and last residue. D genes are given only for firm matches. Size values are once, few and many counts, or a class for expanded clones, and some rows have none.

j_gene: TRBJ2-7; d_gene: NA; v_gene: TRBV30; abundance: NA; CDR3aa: CAWTRGGSSYEQYF; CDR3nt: TGTGCCTGGACAAGGGGGGGGAGCTCCTACGAGCAGTACTTC
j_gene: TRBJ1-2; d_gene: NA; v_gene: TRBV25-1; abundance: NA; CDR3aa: CASSDTVKPNYGYTF; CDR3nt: TGTGCCAGCAGTGACACTGTCAAACCTAACTATGGCTACACCTTC
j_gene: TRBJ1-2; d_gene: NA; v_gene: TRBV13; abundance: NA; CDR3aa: CASSTTYYGYTF; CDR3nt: TGTGCCAGCAGCACGACCTATTATGGCTACACCTTC
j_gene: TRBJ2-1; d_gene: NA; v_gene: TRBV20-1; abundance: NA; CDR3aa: CSVAGQFF; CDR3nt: TGCAGTGTAGCCGGGCAGTTCTTC
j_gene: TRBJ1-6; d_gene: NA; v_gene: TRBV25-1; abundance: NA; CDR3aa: CASSITGSKYSPLHF; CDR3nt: TGTGCCAGCAGTATTACCGGATCCAAATATTCACCCCTCCACTTT
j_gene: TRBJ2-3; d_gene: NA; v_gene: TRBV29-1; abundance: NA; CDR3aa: CSVLGGQNTDTQYF; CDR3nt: TGCAGCGTCCTCGGGGGACAAAACACAGATACGCAGTATTTT
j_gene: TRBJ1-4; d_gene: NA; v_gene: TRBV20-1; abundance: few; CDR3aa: CSAPENVKLFF; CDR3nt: TGCAGTGCGCCGGAGAACGTAAAACTGTTTTTT
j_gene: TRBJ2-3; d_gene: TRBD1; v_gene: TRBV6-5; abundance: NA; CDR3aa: CASSLQGAGDTQYF; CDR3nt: TGTGCCAGCAGTCTACAGGGGGCTGGGGATACGCAGTATTTT
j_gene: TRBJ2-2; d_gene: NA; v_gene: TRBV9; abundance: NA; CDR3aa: CASSVGPSNTGELFF; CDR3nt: TGTGCCAGCAGCGTAGGTCCATCGAACACCGGGGAGCTGTTTTTT
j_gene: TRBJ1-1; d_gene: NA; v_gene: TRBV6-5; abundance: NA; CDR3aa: CASSYNKNTEAFF; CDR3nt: TGTGCCAGCAGTTACAACAAGAACACTGAAGCTTTCTTT
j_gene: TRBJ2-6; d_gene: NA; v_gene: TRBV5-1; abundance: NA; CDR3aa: CASSLVGGASSGANVLTF; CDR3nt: TGCGCCAGCAGCTTGGTTGGGGGGGCGAGCTCTGGGGCCAACGTCCTGACTTTC
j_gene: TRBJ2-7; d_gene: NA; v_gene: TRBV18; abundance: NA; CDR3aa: CASSPNSLREQYF; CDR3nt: TGTGCCAGCTCACCGAACAGCCTCCGGGAGCAGTACTTC
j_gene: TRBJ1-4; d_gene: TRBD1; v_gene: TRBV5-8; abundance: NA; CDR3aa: CASSSGTGANEKLFF; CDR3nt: TGTGCCAGCAGCTCGGGGACAGGGGCTAATGAAAAACTGTTTTTT
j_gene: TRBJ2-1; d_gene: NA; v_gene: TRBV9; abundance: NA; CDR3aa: CASSVLGSNEQFF; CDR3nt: TGTGCCAGCAGCGTACTGGGATCCAATGAGCAGTTCTTC
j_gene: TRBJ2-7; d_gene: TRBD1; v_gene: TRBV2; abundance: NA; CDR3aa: CASSRTGQGAIYEQYF; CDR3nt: TGTGCCAGCAGCCGAACGGGACAGGGGGCGATCTACGAGCAGTACTTC
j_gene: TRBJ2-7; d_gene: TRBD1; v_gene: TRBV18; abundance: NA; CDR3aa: CASSPGTGTHHEQYF; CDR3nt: TGTGCCAGCTCACCCGGGACAGGGACACACCACGAGCAGTACTTC
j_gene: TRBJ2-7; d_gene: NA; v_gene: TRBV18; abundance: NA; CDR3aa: CASSPLPGYEQYF; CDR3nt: TGTGCCAGCTCACCACTCCCGGGATACGAGCAGTACTTC
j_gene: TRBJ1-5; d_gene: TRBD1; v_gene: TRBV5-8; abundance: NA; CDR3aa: CASSDRGGAPHQPQHF; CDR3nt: TGTGCCAGCAGCGACAGGGGGGGGGCACCACATCAGCCCCAGCATTTT
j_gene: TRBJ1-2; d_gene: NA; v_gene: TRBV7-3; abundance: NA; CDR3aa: CASSLQAGKPNYGYTF; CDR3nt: TGTGCCAGCAGCTTACAAGCAGGGAAGCCCAACTATGGCTACACCTTC
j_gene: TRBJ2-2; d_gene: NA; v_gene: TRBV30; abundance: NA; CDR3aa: CAWSGGAGGELFF; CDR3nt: TGTGCCTGGAGTGGAGGGGCTGGCGGGGAGCTGTTTTTT
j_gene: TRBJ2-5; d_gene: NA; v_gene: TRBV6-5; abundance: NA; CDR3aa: CASSYSGVQETQYF; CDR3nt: TGTGCCAGCAGTTACTCTGGGGTCCAAGAGACCCAGTACTTC
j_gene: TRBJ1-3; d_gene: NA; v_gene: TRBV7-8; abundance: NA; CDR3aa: CASSPEDLAGNTIYF; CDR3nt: TGTGCCAGCAGCCCCGAGGACTTGGCTGGAAACACCATATATTTT